What follows are 18 T cell receptor beta chains derived from one specimen sequenced in a study of Ad26.COV2.S vaccination and SARS-CoV-2 variants. Using immunoSEQ multiplex PCR, the repertoire was profiled, and TCRdb retains in-frame clones only, with some absent. The repertoire consists of approximately 280,000 clones, with approximately 87% occurring once and the leading ten covering around 3%. Treatment specified: 15 to 20 received Ad26.COV2.S at low or high dose, single or two shots; about five received placebo; per-sample allocation not given. Day 63 after the first vaccine or placebo injection was the time point for sampling. The sample in question was peripheral blood, obtained in a trial of Ad26.COV2.S vaccine versus placebo. These receptors were taken from a person between 18 and 65 years old who received the Ad26.COV2.S COVID-19 vaccine or a placebo.

The V gene is TRBV29-1, the J gene TRBJ2-2; D gene uncertain. There are 15 residues in the CDR3. In germline, CDR1 is SQVTM, CDR2 ANQGSEA. Trimming cost V 2 bases and J 4 bases, with 14 bases left between them. The CDR3 is CSVETSSSRTGELFF. The CDR3 DNA sequence: TGCAGCGTTGAAACCTCCAGCTCTCGCACCGGGGAGCTGTTTTTT.

The CDR3 region is CSVVAGSADTQYF. CDR3 nucleotides: TGCAGCGTTGTTGCGGGGTCTGCAGATACGCAGTATTTT. V and J are TRBV29-1 and TRBJ2-3; D is perhaps TRBD2 (6 bases). With 4 bases removed from V and 4 bases from J, the gap between germline ends came to 12 bases. The CDR3 length is 13 residues. Per germline, CDR1 SQVTM and CDR2 ANQGSEA.

The CDR3 nucleotides read TGTGCCAGCAGCCCGGGGGTGATGGGAGGGAGAAAAGAGACCCAGTACTTC. It specifies CASSPGVMGGRKETQYF. The rearrangement links TRBV7-2 to TRBJ2-5, with TRBD2 matching 7 bases. The germline gives CDR1 SGHTA, CDR2 FQGNSA. The length of the CDR3 is 17 residues. J gave up 3 bases and V 5 bases, and 15 bases lay outside the gene matches.

The chain employs TRBV30 and TRBJ2-6; either TRBD1 or TRBD2 may fit D (5 bases each). V was pared by 8 bases and J by 1 base, with 12 bases between. The CDR3 extends over 14 amino acids. Germline CDR1 reads GTSNPN; CDR2 reads SVGIG (reference sequence). The CDR3 spells CATRDLSGANVLTF. The DNA of the CDR3 is TGTGCCACCCGGGACCTGTCTGGGGCCAACGTCCTGACTTTC. Filled out from reference TRBV30 and TRBJ2-6, the complete variable domain reads SQTIHQWPATLVQPVGSPLSLECTVEGTSNPNLYWYRQAAGRGLQLLFYSVGIGQISSEVPQNLSASRPQDRQFILSSKKLLLSDSGFYLCATRDLSGANVLTFGAGSRLTVL.

The V call is TRBV3-1 (or the pseudogene TRBV3-2), the J call TRBJ2-2; a possible D gene is TRBD1 (6 bases). V lost 2 bases, J lost 4 bases, and 17 bases lay in between. Germline CDR1 is LGHDT and CDR2 is YNNKEL (reference sequence). The CDR3 consists of 17 residues. CDR3 sequence reads: CASSQFGTQKSTGELFF. The CDR3 DNA is TGTGCCAGCAGCCAATTCGGGACACAGAAATCCACCGGGGAGCTGTTTTTT.

This chain's CDR3 is CASSPSAGRWNEQFF. CDR3 in DNA: TGTGCCAGCTCACCTTCAGCGGGGAGGTGGAATGAGCAGTTCTTC. This rearrangement joins TRBV18 to TRBJ2-1; 7 positions agree with TRBD2. Losses at the gene ends were 3 bases for V and 7 bases for J; bases not matched to a gene: 9. This CDR3 is built from 15 residues. CDR1 is KGHSH, CDR2 LQKENI, per germline.

This clone was detected a few times. The chain employs TRBV19 and TRBJ1-6, with no clear D. Germline lookup yields CDR1 LNHDA and CDR2 SQIVND (reference sequence). The CDR3 covers 13 residues. Trimming removed 5 bases at V and 7 bases at J, with 9 bases between. CDR3 in DNA: TGTGCCAGTAGTTCCGGACTCAATTCACCCCTCCACTTT. Its protein is CASSSGLNSPLHF.

Only one count was recorded for this clone. This chain uses TRBV9 with TRBJ2-4; unclear D gene. Germline V gene data show CDR1 as SGDLS and CDR2 as YYNGEE. With 0 bases removed from V and 4 bases from J, the gap between germline ends came to 11 bases. The CDR3 is 15 residues long. CDR3 amino acids: CASSVEAELKNIQYF. In DNA form, the CDR3 reads TGTGCCAGCAGCGTAGAAGCAGAATTAAAAAACATTCAGTACTTC.

This clone was detected a few times. This chain connects TRBV5-1 to TRBJ1-2, with D unresolved. The CDR3 runs 16 residues. CDR1 and CDR2 (germline): SGHRS, YFSETQ. V was pared by 3 bases and J by 1 base, with 16 bases between. CDR3 sequence reads: CASSWQPSKSNYGYTF. Here the CDR3 DNA reads TGCGCCAGCAGCTGGCAGCCTTCAAAGAGTAACTATGGCTACACCTTC.

The V call is TRBV7-2, the J call TRBJ1-2, with D perhaps matching TRBD1 (6 bases). The V end lost 0 bases, the J end lost 7 bases, and 12 bases lay between the germline ends. In germline, CDR1 is SGHTA, CDR2 FQGNSA. This CDR3 has 14 amino acids. As DNA, the CDR3 is TGTGCCAGCAGCTTAGCCCTGATAGGGGGTGGCTACACCTTC. Its translation is CASSLALIGGGYTF. The complete variable domain, with remaining parts taken from reference TRBV7-2 and TRBJ1-2, reads GAGVSQSPSNKVTEKGKDVELRCDPISGHTALYWYRQSLGQGLEFLIYFQGNSAPDKSGLPSDRFSAERTGGSVSTLTIQRTQQEDSAVYLCASSLALIGGGYTFGSGTRLTVV.

This sequence joins TRBV20-1 and TRBJ2-1, with D unresolved. The CDR3 loop spans 11 amino acids. The germline V gene has CDR1 DFQATT and CDR2 SNEGSKA (reference sequence). Trimming took 3 bases from V and 12 from J, leaving 12 bases between them. In DNA, the CDR3 is TGCAGTGCTAGTCGTCGCGGCTCGCAGTTCTTC. Translation: CSASRRGSQFF.

This clone was counted a few times. The CDR3 spells CASSSLTGTVNSGNTIYF. In DNA, the CDR3 is TGTGCCAGCAGCTCCTTAACCGGGACAGTAAACTCTGGAAACACCATATATTTT. V gene TRBV13 combines with J gene TRBJ1-3, with 7 bases matching TRBD1. Germline V gives CDR1 PRHDT, CDR2 FYEKMQ (reference sequence). V shed 4 bases and J 0 bases; nucleotides not matched to a gene: 12. The CDR3 length is 18 residues.

The V call is TRBV6-5, the J call TRBJ1-4; weak D call: TRBD1 (5 bases). The germline CDR1 and CDR2 sequences are MNHEY and SVGAGI. With 4 bases removed from V and 8 bases from J, the gap between germline ends came to 17 bases. This CDR3 is 15 amino acids long. The CDR3: CASSSYAGVREKLFF. CDR3 coding DNA: TGTGCCAGCAGTTCCTATGCGGGGGTGCGGGAAAAACTGTTTTTT.

The J gene is TRBJ1-1, the V gene TRBV5-6, with D possibly matching TRBD1 (5 bases). The V gene lost 2 bases and the J gene lost 0 bases, with 17 bases spanning the gap. This CDR3 has 17 amino acids. Germline V gives CDR1 SGHDT, CDR2 YYEEEE. In DNA form, the CDR3 reads TGTGCCAGCAGCTTTGGGGGACCGGGTATCATGAACACTGAAGCTTTCTTT. As protein: CASSFGGPGIMNTEAFF.

This clone appeared once. The chain links TRBV27 to TRBJ1-2; a weak D match, TRBD1 (5 bases). The CDR3 length is 14 residues. Germline V gives CDR1 MNHEY, CDR2 SMNVEV (reference sequence). With 3 bases removed from V and 8 bases from J, the gap between germline ends came to 16 bases. The CDR3 DNA follows: TGTGCCAGCAGTTTGAGTTTCCAGGGCGGAGGCTACACCTTC. It yields the protein CASSLSFQGGGYTF.

Here the CDR3 DNA reads TGTGCCAGCAGATCGGTCAGGGGGAGTGGTGGCTACACCTTC. This encodes CASRSVRGSGGYTF. The V call is TRBV5-5, the J call TRBJ1-2, with 7 bases aligning to TRBD1. The CDR3 is 14 residues long. In germline, CDR1 is SGHKS, CDR2 YYEKEE (reference sequence). V trimming: 5 bases; J trimming: 7 bases; junction bases outside the gene matches: 11. The complete variable domain, with remaining parts taken from reference TRBV5-5 and TRBJ1-2, reads DAGVTQSPTHLIKTRGQQVTLRCSPISGHKSVSWYQQVLGQGPQFIFQYYEKEERGRGNFPDRFSARQFPNYSSELNVNALLLGDSALYLCASRSVRGSGGYTFGSGTRLTVV.

This clone was counted a few times. V is TRBV6-5 and J is TRBJ1-2; unclear D gene. The V gene lost 6 bases and the J gene lost 3 bases, with 17 bases spanning the gap. CDR1 is MNHEY and CDR2 is SVGAGI in the germline V gene. This CDR3 is 15 amino acids long. In DNA form, the CDR3 reads TGTGCCAGCAGACCTTTGACTGTCGCACACTATGGCTACACCTTC. It encodes CASRPLTVAHYGYTF.

This clone was seen a few times. The chain couples TRBV18 to TRBJ1-1; D gene unclear. Trimming left V 2 bases short and J 2 bases short, with 6 bases between. CDR3 length: 13 amino acids. CDR1 and CDR2 (germline): KGHSH, LQKENI. The CDR3 DNA reads as TGTGCCAGCTCACCAGGGGTAAACACTGAAGCTTTCTTT. It encodes CASSPGVNTEAFF.